The present entry profiles one TCR beta chain with its context. Its antigen is undetermined. CDR1 WSHSY and CDR2 SAAADI come from the germline V gene. Between the trimmed V and J ends, which lost 6 bases and 5 bases, there was a span of 13 bases. The CDR3 sequence is 13 residues long. This entry comes from a study of cytomegalovirus exposure and HLA in healthy donors. As for the study in general: Prior work identified around 110 million unique TCR beta sequences in about 179 million T cells.

Findings and limits, study-wide: What a later analysis reportedly showed was that an Asian-associated ancestry cluster had fewer N-insertions than the approximately 700-donor mean.

The primer mix had 60 Vbeta and 13 Jbeta primers. Per the study methods: Around 80 million unique TCR beta chains, roughly 11 million of them shared, were counted by a later analysis. This table comes from immunoSEQ multiplex PCR, and its TCRdb copy is limited to in-frame clones, with some not included. V, J and clone size reflect that table, while D and trimming were determined from the DNA. The sample records roughly 120,000 clones, about four fifths being singletons. In nominal health when sampled, donors likely had unrecorded immune exposures nonetheless. This TCR was recovered from a female donor in good health and CMV-seropositive. Material for sequencing was PBMCs. The J gene is TRBJ1-1, the V gene TRBV10-2; no firm D call. The DNA for the CDR3 is TGCGCCAGCAGACGCGGGCCGGGGACTGAAGCTTTCTTT. It specifies CASRRGPGTEAFF.